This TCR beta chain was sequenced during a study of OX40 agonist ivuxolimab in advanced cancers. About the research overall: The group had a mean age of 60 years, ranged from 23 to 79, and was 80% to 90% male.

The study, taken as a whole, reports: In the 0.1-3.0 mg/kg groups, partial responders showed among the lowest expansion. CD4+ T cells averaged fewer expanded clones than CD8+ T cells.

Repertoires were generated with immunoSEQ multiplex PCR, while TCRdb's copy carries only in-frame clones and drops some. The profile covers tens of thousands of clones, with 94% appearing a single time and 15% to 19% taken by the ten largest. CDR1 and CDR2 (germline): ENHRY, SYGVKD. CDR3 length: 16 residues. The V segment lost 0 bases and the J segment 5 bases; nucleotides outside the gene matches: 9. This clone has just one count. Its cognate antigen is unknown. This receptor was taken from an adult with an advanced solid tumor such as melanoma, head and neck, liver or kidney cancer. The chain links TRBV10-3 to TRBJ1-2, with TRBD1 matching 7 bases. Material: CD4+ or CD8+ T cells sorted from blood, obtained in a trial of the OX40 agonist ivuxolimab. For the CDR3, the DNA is TGTGCCATCAGTGAGTCGGGACAGCCATCCCTTTATGGCTACACCTTC. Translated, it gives CAISESGQPSLYGYTF.